This T cell receptor (beta chain) was documented in a study of blood T cell repertoires in COVID-19. Study as a whole: Samples representing acute and convalescent COVID-19 were sourced from the United States, Italy and Spain.

This clone was counted a single time. The Seattle patients, enrolled during active infection, were followed longitudinally. Source study methods: Amplified reference gene primers provided the basis for estimating nucleated cell counts. Profiled with immunoSEQ multiplex PCR; TCRdb holds only in-frame clones, not every one. Clone size and the V and J calls come from that table; the DNA yielded D and trimming. The top ten clones hold roughly 8% of a sample with 230,000 or so clones, 75% to 85% of them seen once. CDR1 and CDR2 (germline): SGHNT, YYREEE (reference sequence). V was cut by 6 bases and J by 4 bases, with 13 bases left in between. The CDR3 spans 13 residues.

The TCR sequence derives from a woman aged 80 or older with COVID-19, enrolled during active disease. The J gene is TRBJ1-2, the V gene TRBV5-4; no reliable D call. The specimen sequenced was peripheral blood. The CDR3 DNA is TGTGCCAGCACCGTAGGCAGCGTCTATGGCTACACCTTC. This gives the protein CASTVGSVYGYTF. The complete variable domain, with remaining parts taken from reference TRBV5-4 and TRBJ1-2, reads ETGVTQSPTHLIKTRGQQVTLRCSSQSGHNTVSWYQQALGQGPQFIFQYYREEENGRGNFPPRFSGLQFPNYSSELNVNALELDDSALYLCASTVGSVYGYTFGSGTRLTVV.